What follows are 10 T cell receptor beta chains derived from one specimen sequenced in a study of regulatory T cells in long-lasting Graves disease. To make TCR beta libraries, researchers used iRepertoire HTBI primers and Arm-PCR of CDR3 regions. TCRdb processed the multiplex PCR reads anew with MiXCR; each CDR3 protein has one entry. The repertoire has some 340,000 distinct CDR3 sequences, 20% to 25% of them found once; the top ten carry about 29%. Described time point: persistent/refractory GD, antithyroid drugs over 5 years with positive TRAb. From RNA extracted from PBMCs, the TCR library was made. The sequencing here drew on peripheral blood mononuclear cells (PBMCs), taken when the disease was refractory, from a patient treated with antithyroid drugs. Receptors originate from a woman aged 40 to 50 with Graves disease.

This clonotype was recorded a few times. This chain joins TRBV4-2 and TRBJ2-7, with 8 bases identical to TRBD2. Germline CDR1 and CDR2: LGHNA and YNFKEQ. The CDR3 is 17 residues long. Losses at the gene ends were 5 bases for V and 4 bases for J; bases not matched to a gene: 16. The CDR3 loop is CASSLHGGLAGSYEQYF. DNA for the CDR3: TGTGCCAGCAGCTTGCACGGGGGGCTAGCGGGTTCGTACGAGCAGTACTTC.

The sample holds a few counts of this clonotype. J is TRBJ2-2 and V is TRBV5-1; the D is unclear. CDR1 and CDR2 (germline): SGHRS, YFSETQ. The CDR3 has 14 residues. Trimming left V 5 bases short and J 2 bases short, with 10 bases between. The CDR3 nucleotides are TGCGCCAGCAGAGAACAGCAAAACACCGGGGAGCTGTTTTTT. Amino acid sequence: CASREQQNTGELFF.

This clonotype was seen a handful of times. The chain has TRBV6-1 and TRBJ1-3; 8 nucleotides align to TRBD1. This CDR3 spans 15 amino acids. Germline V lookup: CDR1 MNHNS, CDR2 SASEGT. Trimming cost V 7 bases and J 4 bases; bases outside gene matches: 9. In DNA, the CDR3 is TGTGCCAGCACCCCTACCCGGGACAGGGGAAACACCATATATTTT. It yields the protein CASTPTRDRGNTIYF.

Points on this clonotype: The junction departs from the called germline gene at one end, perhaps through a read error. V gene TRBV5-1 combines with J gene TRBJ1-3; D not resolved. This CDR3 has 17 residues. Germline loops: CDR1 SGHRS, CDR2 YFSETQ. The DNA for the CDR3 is TGCGTCAGCAGCTTGGTCCCGTCTAGGATCTCTGGAAACACCATATATTTT. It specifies CVSSLVPSRISGNTIYF.

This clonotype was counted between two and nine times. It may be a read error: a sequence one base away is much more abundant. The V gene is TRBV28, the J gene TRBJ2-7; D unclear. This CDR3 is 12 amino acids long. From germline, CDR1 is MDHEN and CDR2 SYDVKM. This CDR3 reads CASRADGDEQHF. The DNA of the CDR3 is TGTGCCAGCAGAGCAGATGGAGACGAGCAGCACTTC. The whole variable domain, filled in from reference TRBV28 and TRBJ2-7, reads DVKVTQSSRYLVKRTGEKVFLECVQDMDHENMFWYRQDPGLGLRLIYFSYDVKMKEKGDIPEGYSVSREKKERFSLILESASTNQTSMYLCASRADGDEQHFGPGTRLTVT.

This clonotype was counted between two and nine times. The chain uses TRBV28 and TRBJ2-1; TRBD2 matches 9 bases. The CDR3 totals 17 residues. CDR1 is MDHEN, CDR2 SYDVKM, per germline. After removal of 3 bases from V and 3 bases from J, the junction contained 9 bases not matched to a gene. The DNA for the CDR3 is TGTGCCAGCAGTTTGGGCAGCGCGGGAGGGTTCTACAATGAGCAGTTCTTC. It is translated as CASSLGSAGGFYNEQFF.

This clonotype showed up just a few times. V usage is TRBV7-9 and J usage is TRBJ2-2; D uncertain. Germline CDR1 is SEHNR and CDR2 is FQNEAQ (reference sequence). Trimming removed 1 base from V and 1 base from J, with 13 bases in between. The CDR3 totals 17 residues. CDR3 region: CASSLGAVGKNTGELFF. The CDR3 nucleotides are TGTGCCAGCAGCTTAGGGGCCGTGGGCAAGAACACCGGGGAGCTGTTTTTT.

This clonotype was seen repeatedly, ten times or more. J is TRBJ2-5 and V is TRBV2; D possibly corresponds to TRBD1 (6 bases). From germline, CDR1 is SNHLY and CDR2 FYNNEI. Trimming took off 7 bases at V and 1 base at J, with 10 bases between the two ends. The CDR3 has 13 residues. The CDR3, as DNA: TGTGCCAGCATTCGACAGGCCCAAGAGACCCAGTACTTC. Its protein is CASIRQAQETQYF.

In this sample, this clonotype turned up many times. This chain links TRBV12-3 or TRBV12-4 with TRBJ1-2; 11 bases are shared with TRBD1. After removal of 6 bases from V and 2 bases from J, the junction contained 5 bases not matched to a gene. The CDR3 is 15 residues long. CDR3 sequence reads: CASRRGTGGNYGYTF. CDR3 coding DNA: TGTGCCAGCAGACGAGGGACAGGGGGAAACTATGGCTACACCTTC.

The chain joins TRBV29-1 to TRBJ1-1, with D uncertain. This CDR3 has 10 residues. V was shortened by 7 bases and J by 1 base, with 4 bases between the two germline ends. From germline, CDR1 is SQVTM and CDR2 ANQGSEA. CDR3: CSGQNTEAFF. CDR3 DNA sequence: TGCAGCGGGCAGAACACTGAAGCTTTCTTT.